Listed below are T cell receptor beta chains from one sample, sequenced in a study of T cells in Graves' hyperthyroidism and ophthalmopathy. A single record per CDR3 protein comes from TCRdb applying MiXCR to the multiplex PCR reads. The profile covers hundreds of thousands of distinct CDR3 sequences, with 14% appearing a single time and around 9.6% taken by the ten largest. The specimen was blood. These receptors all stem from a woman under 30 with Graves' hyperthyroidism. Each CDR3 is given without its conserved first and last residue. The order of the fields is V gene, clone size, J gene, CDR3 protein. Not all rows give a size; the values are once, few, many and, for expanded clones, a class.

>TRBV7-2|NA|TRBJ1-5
ASSLWPQDPSNQPQH
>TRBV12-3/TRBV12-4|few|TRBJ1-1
ASSFGQRYTEAF
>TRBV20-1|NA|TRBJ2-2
SARGRESTGELF
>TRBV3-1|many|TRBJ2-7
ASSQRPGYEQY
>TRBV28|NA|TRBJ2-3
ATRPRGRTDTQY
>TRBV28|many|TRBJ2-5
ASSPMMGGTQETQY
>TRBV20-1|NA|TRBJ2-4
SARDVGRGENIQY
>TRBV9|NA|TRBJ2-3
ASSVGTGGSSTDTQY
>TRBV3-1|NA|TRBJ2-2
ASSQVVQEGNTGELF
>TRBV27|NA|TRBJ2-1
ASSPYLTSGTTTKNEQF
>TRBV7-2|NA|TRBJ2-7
ASRHTGSHEQY
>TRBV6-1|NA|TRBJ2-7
ASSPTRPDPRAHYEQY
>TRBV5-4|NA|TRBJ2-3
ASSLWDITDTQY
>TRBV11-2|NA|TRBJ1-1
ASTYSRGRTEAF
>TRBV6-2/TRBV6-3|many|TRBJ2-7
ASNRDRDFYEQY
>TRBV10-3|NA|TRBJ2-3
AISDRGPTDTQY
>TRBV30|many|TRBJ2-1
AWIQGASPNEQF
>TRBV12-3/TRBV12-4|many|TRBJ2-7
ASILLTPSYEQY
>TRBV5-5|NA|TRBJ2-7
ASSLILPVGGFYEQY
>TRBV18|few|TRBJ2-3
ASSPVGGPQDTQY
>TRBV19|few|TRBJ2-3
ASRAGRITDTQY
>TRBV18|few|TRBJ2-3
ASSPPGTGRTDTQY
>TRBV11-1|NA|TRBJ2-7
ASSFLDPVPGAGGPSYEQY
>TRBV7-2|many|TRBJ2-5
ASSLFGREETQY
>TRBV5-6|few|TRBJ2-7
ASSLRGGGFYEQY
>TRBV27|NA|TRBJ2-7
ASSFWTPPAEQY